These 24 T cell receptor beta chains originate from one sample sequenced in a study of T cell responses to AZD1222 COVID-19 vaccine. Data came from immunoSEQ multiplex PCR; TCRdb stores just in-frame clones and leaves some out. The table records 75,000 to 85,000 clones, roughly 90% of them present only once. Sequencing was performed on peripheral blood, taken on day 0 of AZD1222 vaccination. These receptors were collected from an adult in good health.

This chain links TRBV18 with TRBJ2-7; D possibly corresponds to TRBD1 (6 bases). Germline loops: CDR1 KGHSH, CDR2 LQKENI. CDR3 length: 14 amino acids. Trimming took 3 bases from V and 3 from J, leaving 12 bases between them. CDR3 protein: CASSPRQDFYEQYF. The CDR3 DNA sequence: TGTGCCAGCTCACCCCGACAGGACTTCTACGAGCAGTACTTC.

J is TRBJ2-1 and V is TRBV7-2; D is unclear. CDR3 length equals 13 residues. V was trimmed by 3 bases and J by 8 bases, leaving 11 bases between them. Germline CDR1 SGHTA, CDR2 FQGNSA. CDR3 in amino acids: CASSLAPRDEQFF. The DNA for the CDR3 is TGTGCCAGCAGCTTGGCCCCCCGAGATGAGCAGTTCTTC.

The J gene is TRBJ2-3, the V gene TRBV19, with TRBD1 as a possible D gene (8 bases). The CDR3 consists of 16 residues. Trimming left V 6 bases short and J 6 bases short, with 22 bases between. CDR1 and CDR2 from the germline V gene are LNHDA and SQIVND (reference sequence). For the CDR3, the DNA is TGTGCCAGTAGGCCGATGACAGGGGAGGGACGGGATACGCAGTATTTT. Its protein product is CASRPMTGEGRDTQYF. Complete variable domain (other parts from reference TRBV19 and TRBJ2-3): DGGITQSPKYLFRKEGQNVTLSCEQNLNHDAMYWYRQDPGQGLRLIYYSQIVNDFQKGDIAEGYSVSREKKESFPLTVTSAQKNPTAFYLCASRPMTGEGRDTQYFGPGTRLTVL.

CDR3 bases: TGTGCCAGCAGCTTACGGGGACTAGTCTACGAGCAGTACTTC. Encoded protein: CASSLRGLVYEQYF. The rearrangement links TRBV11-2 to TRBJ2-7; 8 nucleotides line up with TRBD2. V gave up 2 bases and J gave up 3 bases; unmatched junction bases: 3. The length of the CDR3 is 14 residues. Germline CDR1 is SGHAT and CDR2 is FQNNGV. The full variable domain, rest sourced from reference TRBV11-2 and TRBJ2-7, is EAGVAQSPRYKIIEKRQSVAFWCNPISGHATLYWYQQILGQGPKLLIQFQNNGVVDDSQLPKDRFSAERLKGVDSTLKIQPAKLEDSAVYLCASSLRGLVYEQYFGPGTRLTVT.

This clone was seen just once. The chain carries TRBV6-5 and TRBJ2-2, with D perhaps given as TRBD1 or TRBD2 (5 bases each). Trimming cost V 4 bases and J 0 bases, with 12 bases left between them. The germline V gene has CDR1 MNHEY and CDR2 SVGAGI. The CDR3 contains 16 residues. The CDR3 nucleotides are TGTGCCAGCAGTTCCCTTTGGGGGACGAACACCGGGGAGCTGTTTTTT. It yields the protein CASSSLWGTNTGELFF.

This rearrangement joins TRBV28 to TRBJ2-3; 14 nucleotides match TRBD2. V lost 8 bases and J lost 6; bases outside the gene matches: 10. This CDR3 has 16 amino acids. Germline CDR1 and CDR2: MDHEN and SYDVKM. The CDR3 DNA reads TGTGCCAGCTTCTCGGTGACTAGCGGGAGGGCGGATACGCAGTATTTT. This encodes CASFSVTSGRADTQYF.

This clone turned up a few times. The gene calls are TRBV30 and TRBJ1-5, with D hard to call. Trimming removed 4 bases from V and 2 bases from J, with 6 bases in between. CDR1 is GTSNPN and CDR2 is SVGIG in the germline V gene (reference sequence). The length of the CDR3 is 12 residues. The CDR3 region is CAWNNGNQPQHF. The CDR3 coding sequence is TGTGCCTGGAATAATGGCAATCAGCCCCAGCATTTT.

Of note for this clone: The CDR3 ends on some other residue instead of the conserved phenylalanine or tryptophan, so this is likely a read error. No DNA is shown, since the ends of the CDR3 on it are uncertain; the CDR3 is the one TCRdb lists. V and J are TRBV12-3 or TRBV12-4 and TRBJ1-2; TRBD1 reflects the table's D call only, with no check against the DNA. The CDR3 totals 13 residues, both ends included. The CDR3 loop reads CASSLAWDRERDL.

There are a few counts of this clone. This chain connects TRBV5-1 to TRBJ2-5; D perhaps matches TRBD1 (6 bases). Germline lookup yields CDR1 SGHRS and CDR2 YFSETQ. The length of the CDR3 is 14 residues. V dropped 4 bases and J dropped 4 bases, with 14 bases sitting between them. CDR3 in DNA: TGCGCCAGCAGCCCCCAGGGGAGTGGAGAGACCCAGTACTTC. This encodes CASSPQGSGETQYF.

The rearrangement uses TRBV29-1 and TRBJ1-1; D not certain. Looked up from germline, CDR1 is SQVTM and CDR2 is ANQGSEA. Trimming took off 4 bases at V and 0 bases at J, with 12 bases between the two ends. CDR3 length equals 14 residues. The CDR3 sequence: CSVVVRVMNTEAFF. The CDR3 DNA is TGCAGCGTTGTCGTAAGGGTTATGAACACTGAAGCTTTCTTT.

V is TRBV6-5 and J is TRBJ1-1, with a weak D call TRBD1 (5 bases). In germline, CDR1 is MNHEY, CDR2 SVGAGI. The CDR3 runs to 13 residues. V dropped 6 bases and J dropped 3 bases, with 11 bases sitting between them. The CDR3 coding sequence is TGTGCCAGCAGCCCGGGGCCATACACTGAAGCTTTCTTT. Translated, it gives CASSPGPYTEAFF.

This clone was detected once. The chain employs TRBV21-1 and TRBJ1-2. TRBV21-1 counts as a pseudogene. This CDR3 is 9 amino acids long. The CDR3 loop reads CASMRGYTF. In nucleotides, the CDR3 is TGTGCCAGCATGAGGGGCTACACCTTC.

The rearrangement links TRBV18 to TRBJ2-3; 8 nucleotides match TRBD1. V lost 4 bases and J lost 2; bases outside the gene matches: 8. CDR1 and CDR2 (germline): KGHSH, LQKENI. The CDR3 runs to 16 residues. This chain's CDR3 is CASSLSGGSSTDTQYF. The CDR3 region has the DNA TGTGCCAGCTCACTATCAGGGGGCTCCTCCACAGATACGCAGTATTTT.

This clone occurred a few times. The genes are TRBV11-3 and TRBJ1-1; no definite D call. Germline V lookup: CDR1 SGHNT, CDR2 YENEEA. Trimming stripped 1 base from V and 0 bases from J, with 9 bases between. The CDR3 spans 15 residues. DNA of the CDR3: TGTGCCAGCAGCTTAGTTTCAGGCCTGAACACTGAAGCTTTCTTT. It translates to CASSLVSGLNTEAFF.

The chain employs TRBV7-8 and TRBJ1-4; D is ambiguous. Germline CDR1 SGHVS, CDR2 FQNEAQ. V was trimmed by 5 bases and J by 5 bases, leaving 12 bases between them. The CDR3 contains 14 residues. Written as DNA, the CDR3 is TGTGCCAGCAGCGCTGGACGGACGAATGAAAAACTGTTTTTT. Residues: CASSAGRTNEKLFF.

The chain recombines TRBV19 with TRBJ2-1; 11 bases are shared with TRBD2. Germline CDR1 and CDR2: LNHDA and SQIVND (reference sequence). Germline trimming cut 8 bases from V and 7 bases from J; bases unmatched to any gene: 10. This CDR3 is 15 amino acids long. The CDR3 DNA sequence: TGTGCCAGTGGAGTAGCGGGAGGGAGGCTAAATGAGCAGTTCTTC. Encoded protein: CASGVAGGRLNEQFF.

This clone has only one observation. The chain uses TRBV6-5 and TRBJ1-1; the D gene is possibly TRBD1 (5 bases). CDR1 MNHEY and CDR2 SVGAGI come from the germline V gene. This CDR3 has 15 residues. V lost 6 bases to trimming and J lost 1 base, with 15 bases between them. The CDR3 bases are TGTGCCAGCAGGCCGGGGCACTCAGGGAACACTGAAGCTTTCTTT. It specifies CASRPGHSGNTEAFF.

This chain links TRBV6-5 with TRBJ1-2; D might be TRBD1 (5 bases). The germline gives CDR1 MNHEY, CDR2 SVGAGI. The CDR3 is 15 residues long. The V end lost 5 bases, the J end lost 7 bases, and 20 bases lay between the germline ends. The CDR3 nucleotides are TGTGCCAGCAGTCCACCTAGAGGAAGGGGTGGTGGCTACACCTTC. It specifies CASSPPRGRGGGYTF.

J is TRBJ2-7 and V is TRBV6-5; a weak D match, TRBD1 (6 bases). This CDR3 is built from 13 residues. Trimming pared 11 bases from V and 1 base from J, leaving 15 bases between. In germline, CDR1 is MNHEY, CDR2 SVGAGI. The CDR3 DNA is TGTGCCTCCTCGGACAGAACATCCTACGAGCAGTACTTC. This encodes CASSDRTSYEQYF.

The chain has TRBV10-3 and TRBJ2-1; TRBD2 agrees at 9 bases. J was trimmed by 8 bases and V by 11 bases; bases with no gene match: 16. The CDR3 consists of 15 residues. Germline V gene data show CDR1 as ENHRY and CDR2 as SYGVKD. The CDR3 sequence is CASVPKAGGSDEQFF. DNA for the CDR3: TGTGCCTCGGTCCCGAAAGCGGGAGGTAGCGATGAGCAGTTCTTC.

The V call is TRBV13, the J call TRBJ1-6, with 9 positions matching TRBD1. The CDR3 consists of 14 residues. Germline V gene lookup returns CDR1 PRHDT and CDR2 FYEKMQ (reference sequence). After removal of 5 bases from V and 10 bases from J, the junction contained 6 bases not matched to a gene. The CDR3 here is CASSADRGSSPLHF. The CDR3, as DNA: TGTGCCAGCAGCGCCGACAGGGGGAGCTCACCCCTCCACTTT.

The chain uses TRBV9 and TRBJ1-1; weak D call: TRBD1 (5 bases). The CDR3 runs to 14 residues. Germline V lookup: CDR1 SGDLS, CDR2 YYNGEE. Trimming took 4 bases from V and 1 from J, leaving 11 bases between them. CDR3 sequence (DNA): TGTGCCAGCAGCCGGACGGGGCCGAACACTGAAGCTTTCTTT. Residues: CASSRTGPNTEAFF.

The CDR3 sequence: CATKYRSHGYTF. In nucleotides, the CDR3 is TGTGCCACCAAATACAGGTCCCATGGCTACACCTTC. J is TRBJ1-2 and V is TRBV5-8; TRBD1 might be the D (5 bases). CDR1 is SGHTS and CDR2 is YDEGEE in the germline V gene. This CDR3 is built from 12 residues. V was trimmed by 9 bases and J by 6 bases, leaving 15 bases between them.

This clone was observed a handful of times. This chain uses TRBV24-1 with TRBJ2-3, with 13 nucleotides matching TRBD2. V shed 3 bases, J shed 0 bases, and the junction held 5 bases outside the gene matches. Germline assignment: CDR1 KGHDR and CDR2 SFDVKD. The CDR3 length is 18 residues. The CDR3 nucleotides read TGTGCCACCAGTGATAGTAGGACTAGCGGGGGTAGCACAGATACGCAGTATTTT. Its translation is CATSDSRTSGGSTDTQYF.